The clone carrying this TCR beta chain is medium-sized in the sample. Its antigen remains unidentified. The same CDR3 is also encoded by other DNA sequences in this sample. The germline V gene encodes CDR1 DFQATT and CDR2 SNEGSKA (reference sequence). The CDR3 spans 12 residues. Trimming pared 1 base from V and 5 bases from J, leaving 8 bases between. The sample is drawn from a study of metastatic and nonmetastatic thyroid tumors. Study information: Blood and tumor or nodule tissue repertoires from malignant and benign thyroid patients were compared.

The study, taken as a whole, reports: As reported, TCR beta diversity in blood and tumor was significantly higher in malignant thyroid tumors than in benign nodules.

In the original processing: The distant-metastasis classifier for papillary thyroid cancer was built from CDR3 differences across clinicopathological groups. TCRdb re-called the PCR reads with MiXCR. For this entry, the V and J calls and clone size follow TCRdb and not the study's own pipeline. The sample includes several thousand clones, approximately 30% of them seen just once. Until they underwent thyroid surgery, no patient had received any treatment. Sequences were obtained from adjacent normal tissue. This TCR was recovered from a female donor with papillary thyroid cancer or a benign thyroid nodule (not recorded which). Some clones in this sample may be carry-over from other donors' samples. This chain joins TRBV20-1 and TRBJ1-1; no reliable D call. The CDR3 sequence: CSARGWGTEAFF. The CDR3 coding sequence is TGCAGTGCTAGAGGATGGGGTACTGAAGCTTTCTTT.